The 9 T cell receptor beta chains presented below share a single source sample, sequenced in a study of blood T cell repertoires in COVID-19. Generated by immunoSEQ multiplex PCR, the TCRdb table keeps only in-frame clones and is missing some. The table has about 400,000 clones, around 89% seen once. Sequences were obtained from peripheral blood. The receptors here all came from a man between 40 and 49 years old with acute or convalescent COVID-19.

The chain recombines TRBV4-3 with TRBJ1-4; D is possibly TRBD1 (6 bases). Trimming cost V 1 base and J 5 bases, with 14 bases left between them. The CDR3 runs 16 residues. In germline, CDR1 is LGHNA, CDR2 YSLEER. The CDR3 region has the DNA TGCGCCAGCAGCCAAGGGAGCCGCAGGGGCAATGAAAAACTGTTTTTT. Amino acids: CASSQGSRRGNEKLFF.

The V call is TRBV28, the J call TRBJ2-7; TRBD1 aligns across 8 bases. Germline CDR1 reads MDHEN; CDR2 reads SYDVKM. The CDR3 is 14 residues long. V shed 10 bases and J 1 base; nucleotides not matched to a gene: 9. CDR3 in DNA: TGTGCCATCTCGAGGACAGGGAAATCCTACGAGCAGTACTTC. This encodes CAISRTGKSYEQYF.

The chain uses TRBV5-6 and TRBJ2-5; 10 bases fit TRBD2. Germline lookup yields CDR1 SGHDT and CDR2 YYEEEE. The CDR3 contains 15 residues. V was pared by 0 bases and J by 4 bases, with 3 bases of the junction left unmatched. The CDR3 DNA follows: TGTGCCAGCAGCTTGGACCTAGCGGGGGTAGAGACCCAGTACTTC. Translating gives CASSLDLAGVETQYF.

On this clone itself: Other DNA sequences in the same sample also yield this CDR3. The chain couples TRBV19 to TRBJ1-2; TRBD1 aligns across 7 bases. V lost 6 bases, J lost 4 bases, and 2 bases stayed unmatched. The CDR3 is 12 amino acids. CDR1 and CDR2 from the germline V gene are LNHDA and SQIVND (reference sequence). CDR3 bases: TGTGCCAGTAGCCGGGACAGCTATGGCTACACCTTC. This codes for CASSRDSYGYTF.

The V and J genes are TRBV7-2 and TRBJ2-3; TRBD2 agrees at 10 bases. CDR1 and CDR2 from the germline V gene are SGHTA and FQGNSA. The CDR3 contains 15 residues. V gave up 8 bases and J gave up 4 bases; unmatched junction bases: 9. The CDR3 spells CASERAGGPPDTQYF. The CDR3 coding sequence is TGTGCCAGCGAAAGAGCGGGAGGGCCGCCAGATACGCAGTATTTT.

The J gene is TRBJ1-2, the V gene TRBV30; D is possibly TRBD1 (6 bases). V was pared by 5 bases and J by 2 bases, with 15 bases between. CDR3 length: 14 amino acids. Germline CDR1 reads GTSNPN; CDR2 reads SVGIG (reference sequence). CDR3 protein: CAWGGGAANYGYTF. The DNA of the CDR3 is TGTGCCTGGGGCGGGGGGGCTGCGAACTATGGCTACACCTTC.

This chain uses TRBV6-1 with TRBJ2-5; 11 bases align to TRBD2. V trimming: 2 bases; J trimming: 0 bases; junction bases outside the gene matches: 2. The CDR3 is 16 residues long. Germline loops: CDR1 MNHNS, CDR2 SASEGT. CDR3 DNA sequence: TGTGCCAGCAGTGAAAGACTAGCGGGATACCAAGAGACCCAGTACTTC. Translation: CASSERLAGYQETQYF.

This chain links TRBV5-5 with TRBJ1-6; no firm D call. Germline V gene data show CDR1 as SGHKS and CDR2 as YYEKEE (reference sequence). There are 15 residues in the CDR3. The germline V and J ends were trimmed by 6 bases and 10 bases, with 20 bases remaining between them. The CDR3 loop is CASTVREAGSSPLHF. The CDR3 region has the DNA TGTGCCAGCACCGTTAGGGAGGCAGGCTCGTCACCCCTCCACTTT.

This chain joins TRBV7-6 and TRBJ1-4, with D perhaps TRBD1 (5 bases). V was pared by 1 base and J by 6 bases, with 12 bases between. CDR3 length: 15 residues. Germline V gene sequence: CDR1 SGHVS, CDR2 FNYEAQ. Here the CDR3 DNA reads TGTGCCAGCAGCTTAGGGACGGGGGGGGATGAAAAACTGTTTTTT. Its protein is CASSLGTGGDEKLFF.